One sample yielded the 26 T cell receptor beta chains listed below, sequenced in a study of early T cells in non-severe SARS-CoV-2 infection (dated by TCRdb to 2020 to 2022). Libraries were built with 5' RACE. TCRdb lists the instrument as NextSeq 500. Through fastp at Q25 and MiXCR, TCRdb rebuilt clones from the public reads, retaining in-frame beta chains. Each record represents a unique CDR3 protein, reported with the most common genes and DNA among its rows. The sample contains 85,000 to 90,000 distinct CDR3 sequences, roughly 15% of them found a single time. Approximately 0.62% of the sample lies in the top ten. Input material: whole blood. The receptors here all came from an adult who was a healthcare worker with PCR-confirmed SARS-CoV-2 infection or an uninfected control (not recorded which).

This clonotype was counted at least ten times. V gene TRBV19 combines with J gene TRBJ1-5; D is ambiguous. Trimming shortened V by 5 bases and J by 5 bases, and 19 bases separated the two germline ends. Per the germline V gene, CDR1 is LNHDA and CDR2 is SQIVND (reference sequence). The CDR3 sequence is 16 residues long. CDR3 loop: CASSPPPWRVDQPQHF. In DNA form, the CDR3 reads TGTGCCAGTAGTCCCCCCCCGTGGCGCGTGGATCAGCCCCAGCATTTT.

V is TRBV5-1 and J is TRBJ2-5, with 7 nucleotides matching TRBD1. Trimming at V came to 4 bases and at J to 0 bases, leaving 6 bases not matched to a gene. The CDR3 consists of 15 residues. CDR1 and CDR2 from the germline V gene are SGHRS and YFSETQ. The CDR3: CASSLMGQYQETQYF. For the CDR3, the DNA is TGCGCCAGCAGCCTAATGGGACAGTACCAAGAGACCCAGTACTTC.

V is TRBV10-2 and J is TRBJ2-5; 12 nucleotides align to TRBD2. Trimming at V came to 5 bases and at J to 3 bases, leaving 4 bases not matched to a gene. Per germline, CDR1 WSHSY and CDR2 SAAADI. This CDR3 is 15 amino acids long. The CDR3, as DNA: TGCGCCAGCAGTTCCAGACTAGCGGGGGAAGAGACCCAGTACTTC. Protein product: CASSSRLAGEETQYF.

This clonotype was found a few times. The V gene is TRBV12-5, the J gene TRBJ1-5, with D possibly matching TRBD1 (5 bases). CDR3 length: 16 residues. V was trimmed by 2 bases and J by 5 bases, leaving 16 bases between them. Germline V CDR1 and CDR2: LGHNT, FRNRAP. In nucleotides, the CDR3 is TGTGCTAGTGGTTTGTCCCCCGACAGAGATCATCAGCCCCAGCATTTT. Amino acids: CASGLSPDRDHQPQHF.

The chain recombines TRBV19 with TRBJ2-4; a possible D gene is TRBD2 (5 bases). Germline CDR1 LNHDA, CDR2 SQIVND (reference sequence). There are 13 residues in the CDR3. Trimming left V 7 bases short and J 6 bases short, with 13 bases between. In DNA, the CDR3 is TGTGCCAGTACGGACCGGGAACCAAACATTCAGTACTTC. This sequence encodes CASTDREPNIQYF.

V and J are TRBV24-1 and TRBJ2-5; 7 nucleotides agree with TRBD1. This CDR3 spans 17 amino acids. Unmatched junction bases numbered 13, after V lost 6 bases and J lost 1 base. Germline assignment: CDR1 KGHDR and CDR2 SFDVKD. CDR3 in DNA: TGTGCCACCAGTACTAGAACCGCCGGGGACAGCCAAGAGACCCAGTACTTC. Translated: CATSTRTAGDSQETQYF.

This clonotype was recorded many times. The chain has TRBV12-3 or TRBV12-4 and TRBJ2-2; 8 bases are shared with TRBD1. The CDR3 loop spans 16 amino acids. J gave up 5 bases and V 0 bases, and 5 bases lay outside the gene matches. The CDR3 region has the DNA TGTGCCAGCAGTTTAGCGTTTGGACAGGGTACCGGGGAGCTGTTTTTT. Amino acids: CASSLAFGQGTGELFF.

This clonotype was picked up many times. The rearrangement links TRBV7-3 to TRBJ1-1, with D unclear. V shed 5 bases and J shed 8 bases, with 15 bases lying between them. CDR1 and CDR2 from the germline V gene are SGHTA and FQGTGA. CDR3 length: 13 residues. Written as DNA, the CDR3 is TGTGCCAGCAGCGAGACCGGTGGTCGAGAAGCTTTCTTT. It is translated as CASSETGGREAFF.

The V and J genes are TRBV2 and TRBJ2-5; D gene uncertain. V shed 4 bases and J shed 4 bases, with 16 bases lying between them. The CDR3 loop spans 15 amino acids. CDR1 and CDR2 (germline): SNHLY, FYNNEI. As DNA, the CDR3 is TGTGCCAGCAGTGCGTCCGGGCTTGATTTAGAGACCCAGTACTTC. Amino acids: CASSASGLDLETQYF.

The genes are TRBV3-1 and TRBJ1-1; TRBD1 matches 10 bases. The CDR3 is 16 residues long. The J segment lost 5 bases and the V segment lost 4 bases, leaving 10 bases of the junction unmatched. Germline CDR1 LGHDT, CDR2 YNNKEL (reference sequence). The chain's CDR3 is CASSPELDRGRTEAFF. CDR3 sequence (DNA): TGTGCCAGCAGCCCCGAACTCGACAGGGGGCGGACTGAAGCTTTCTTT.

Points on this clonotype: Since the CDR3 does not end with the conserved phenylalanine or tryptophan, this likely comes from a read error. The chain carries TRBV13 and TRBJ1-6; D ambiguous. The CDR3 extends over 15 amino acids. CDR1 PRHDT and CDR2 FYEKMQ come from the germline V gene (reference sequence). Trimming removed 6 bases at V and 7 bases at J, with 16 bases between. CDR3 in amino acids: CASRSRTGRNSPLHS. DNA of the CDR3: TGTGCCAGCAGGAGTAGGACCGGGCGGAATTCACCCCTCCACTCT.

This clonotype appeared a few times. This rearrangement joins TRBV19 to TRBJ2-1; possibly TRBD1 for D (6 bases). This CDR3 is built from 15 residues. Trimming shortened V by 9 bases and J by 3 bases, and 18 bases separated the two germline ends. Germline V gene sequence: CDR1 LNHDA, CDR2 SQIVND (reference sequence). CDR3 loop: CASETGHGGYNEQFF. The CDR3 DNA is TGTGCCAGCGAAACAGGGCATGGTGGCTACAATGAGCAGTTCTTC.

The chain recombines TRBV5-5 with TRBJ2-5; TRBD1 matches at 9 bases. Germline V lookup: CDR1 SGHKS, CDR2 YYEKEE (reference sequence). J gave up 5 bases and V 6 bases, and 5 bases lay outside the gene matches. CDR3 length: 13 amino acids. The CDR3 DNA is TGTGCCAGCAACAGGGGGCCCGTCGAGACCCAGTACTTC. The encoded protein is CASNRGPVETQYF.

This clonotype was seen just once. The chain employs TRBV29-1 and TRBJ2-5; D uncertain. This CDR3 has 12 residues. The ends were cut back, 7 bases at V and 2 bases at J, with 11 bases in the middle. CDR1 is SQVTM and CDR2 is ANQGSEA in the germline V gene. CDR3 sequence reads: CSGGISQETQYF. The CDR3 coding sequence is TGCAGCGGTGGGATATCTCAAGAGACCCAGTACTTC.

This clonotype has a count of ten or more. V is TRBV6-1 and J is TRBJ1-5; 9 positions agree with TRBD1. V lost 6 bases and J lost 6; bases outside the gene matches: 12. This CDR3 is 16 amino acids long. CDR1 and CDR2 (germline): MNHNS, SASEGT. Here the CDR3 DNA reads TGTGCCAGCAGGGCCCTGGACAGGGGATATGGTCAGCCCCAGCATTTT. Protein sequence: CASRALDRGYGQPQHF.

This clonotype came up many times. The CDR3 sequence: CASRGGAANEKLFF. Written as DNA, the CDR3 is TGCGCCAGCCGAGGGGGGGCGGCTAATGAAAAACTGTTTTTT. This chain uses TRBV10-2 with TRBJ1-4; possibly TRBD1 for D (6 bases). V was pared by 8 bases and J by 3 bases, with 13 bases between. This CDR3 has 14 amino acids. Germline lookup yields CDR1 WSHSY and CDR2 SAAADI.

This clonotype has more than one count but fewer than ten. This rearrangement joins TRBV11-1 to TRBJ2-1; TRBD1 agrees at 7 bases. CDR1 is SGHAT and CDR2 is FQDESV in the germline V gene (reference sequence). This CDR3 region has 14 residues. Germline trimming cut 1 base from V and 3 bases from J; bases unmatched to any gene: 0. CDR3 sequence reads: CASSLGTGYNEQFF. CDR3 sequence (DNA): TGTGCCAGCAGCTTAGGGACAGGCTACAATGAGCAGTTCTTC.

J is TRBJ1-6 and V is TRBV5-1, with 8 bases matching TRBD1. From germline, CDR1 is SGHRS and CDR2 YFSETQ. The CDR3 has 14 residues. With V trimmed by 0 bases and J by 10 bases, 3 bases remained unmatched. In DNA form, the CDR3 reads TGCGCCAGCAGCTTGGATGGACAGGGCTCACCCCTCCACTTT. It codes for CASSLDGQGSPLHF.

This CDR3 reads CASSFYSGGALETQYF. The CDR3 DNA is TGTGCCAGCAGTTTCTATAGCGGGGGGGCCTTGGAGACCCAGTACTTC. The rearrangement links TRBV27 to TRBJ2-5; 11 bases line up with TRBD2. V shed 3 bases, J shed 5 bases, and the junction held 8 bases outside the gene matches. CDR1 and CDR2 (germline): MNHEY, SMNVEV (reference sequence). The length of the CDR3 is 16 residues.

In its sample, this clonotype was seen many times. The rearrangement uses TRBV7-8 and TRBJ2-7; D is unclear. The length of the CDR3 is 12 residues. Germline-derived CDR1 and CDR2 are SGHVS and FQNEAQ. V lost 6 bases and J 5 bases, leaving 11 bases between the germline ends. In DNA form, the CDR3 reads TGTGCCAGCAGTTCAACAGCCAACGAGCAGTACGTC. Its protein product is CASSSTANEQYV.

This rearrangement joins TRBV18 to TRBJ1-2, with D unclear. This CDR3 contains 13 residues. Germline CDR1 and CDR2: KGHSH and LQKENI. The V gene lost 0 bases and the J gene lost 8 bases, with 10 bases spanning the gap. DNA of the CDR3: TGTGCCAGCTCACCACCGATCCTCCCCGGCTACACCTTC. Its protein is CASSPPILPGYTF.

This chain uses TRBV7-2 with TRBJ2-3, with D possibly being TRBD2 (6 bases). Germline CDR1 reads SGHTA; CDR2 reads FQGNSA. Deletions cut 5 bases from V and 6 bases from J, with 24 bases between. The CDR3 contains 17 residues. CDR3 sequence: CASSGRAGRHQPDTQYF. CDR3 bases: TGTGCCAGCAGCGGACGGGCGGGGAGACATCAACCGGATACGCAGTATTTT.

Here the CDR3 DNA reads TGTGCCAGCAGCCCACTCTCAGGGGAGAAGGGAGCTTTCTTT. Protein: CASSPLSGEKGAFF. This chain links TRBV7-7 with TRBJ1-1; tentatively, D is TRBD1 (6 bases). This CDR3 comprises 14 residues. V lost 5 bases and J 10 bases, leaving 20 bases between the germline ends. Germline V gene sequence: CDR1 SSHAT, CDR2 FNYEAQ (reference sequence).

The CDR3 DNA sequence: TGCGCCAGCAGGGTTGAAAGCTCCGATGAGCAGTTCTTC. It specifies CASRVESSDEQFF. The gene calls are TRBV5-1 and TRBJ2-1; no firm D call. With 5 bases removed from V and 8 bases from J, the gap between germline ends came to 14 bases. This CDR3 contains 13 residues. CDR1 SGHRS and CDR2 YFSETQ come from the germline V gene.

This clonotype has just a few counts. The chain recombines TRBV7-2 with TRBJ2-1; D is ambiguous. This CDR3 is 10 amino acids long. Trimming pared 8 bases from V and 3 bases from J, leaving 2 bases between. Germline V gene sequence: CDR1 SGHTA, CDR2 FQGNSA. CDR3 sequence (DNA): TGTGCCAGCGGCTACAATGAGCAGTTCTTC. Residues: CASGYNEQFF. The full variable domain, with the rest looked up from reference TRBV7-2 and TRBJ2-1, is GAGVSQSPSNKVTEKGKDVELRCDPISGHTALYWYRQSLGQGLEFLIYFQGNSAPDKSGLPSDRFSAERTGGSVSTLTIQRTQQEDSAVYLCASGYNEQFFGPGTRLTVL.

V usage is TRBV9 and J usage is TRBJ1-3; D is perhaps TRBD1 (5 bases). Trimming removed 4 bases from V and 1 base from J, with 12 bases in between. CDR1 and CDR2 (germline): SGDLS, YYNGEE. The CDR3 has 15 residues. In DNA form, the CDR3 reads TGTGCCAGCAGCTTTAACGAGGGGTCTGGAAACACCATATATTTT. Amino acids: CASSFNEGSGNTIYF. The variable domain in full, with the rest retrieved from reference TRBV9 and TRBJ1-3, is DSGVTQTPKHLITATGQRVTLRCSPRSGDLSVYWYQQSLDQGLQFLIQYYNGEERAKGNILERFSAQQFPDLHSELNLSSLELGDSALYFCASSFNEGSGNTIYFGEGSWLTVV.